One sample yielded the 22 T cell receptor beta chains listed below, sequenced in a study of blood T cell repertoires in COVID-19. Using immunoSEQ multiplex PCR, the repertoire was profiled, and TCRdb retains in-frame clones only, with some absent. The sample has approximately 230,000 clones, 84% seen once. Sequencing was carried out using peripheral blood. The receptors were sampled from a man aged 25 to 40 with active or convalescent COVID-19.

The chain carries TRBV19 and TRBJ1-1; D is undetermined. The CDR3 consists of 13 residues. V was shortened by 5 bases and J by 1 base, with 8 bases between the two germline ends. Germline V lookup: CDR1 LNHDA, CDR2 SQIVND (reference sequence). As DNA, the CDR3 is TGTGCCAGTAGTGAGGCCACGAACACTGAAGCTTTCTTT. Its translation: CASSEATNTEAFF.

V and J are TRBV9 and TRBJ1-2; D call uncertain. Germline V gives CDR1 SGDLS, CDR2 YYNGEE. This CDR3 is 15 amino acids long. The ends were cut back, 3 bases at V and 0 bases at J, with 12 bases in the middle. The CDR3 nucleotides read TGTGCCAGCAGCGCCCGGTCCGGGACTAACTATGGCTACACCTTC. Its protein product is CASSARSGTNYGYTF.

J is TRBJ1-3 and V is TRBV14; unclear D gene. The CDR3 has 13 residues. The V gene's germline CDR1 is SGHDN and CDR2 FVKESK. The V end lost 5 bases, the J end lost 0 bases, and 5 bases lay between the germline ends. The DNA for the CDR3 is TGTGCCAGCAGCTTCAACTCTGGAAACACCATATATTTT. This sequence encodes CASSFNSGNTIYF.

The rearrangement joins TRBV30 to TRBJ2-1; 9 bases are a match to TRBD1. This CDR3 contains 13 residues. V lost 7 bases, J lost 7 bases, and 8 bases stayed unmatched. In germline, CDR1 is GTSNPN, CDR2 SVGIG (reference sequence). The CDR3 DNA reads TGTGCCTCCCGGGACAGGGAAAGAAATGAGCAGTTCTTC. Translation: CASRDRERNEQFF.

This rearrangement joins TRBV18 to TRBJ1-1, with 7 bases fitting TRBD1. This CDR3 region has 13 residues. V shed 5 bases and J 4 bases; nucleotides not matched to a gene: 4. Germline loops: CDR1 KGHSH, CDR2 LQKENI. The CDR3 here is CASSNRGSTEAFF. In DNA form, the CDR3 reads TGTGCCAGCTCAAACAGGGGTTCCACTGAAGCTTTCTTT.

The chain combines TRBV4-1 with TRBJ1-5, with 9 bases matching TRBD1. Germline lookup yields CDR1 MGHRA and CDR2 YSYEKL. The J segment lost 1 base and the V segment lost 1 base, leaving 8 bases of the junction unmatched. This CDR3 comprises 18 residues. DNA for the CDR3: TGCGCCAGCAGCCAAGTCCGGATCGGGACAGGGAGCAATCAGCCCCAGCATTTT. It specifies CASSQVRIGTGSNQPQHF.

This clone came up a few times. V is TRBV7-2 and J is TRBJ1-1; no clear D gene. Germline assignment: CDR1 SGHTA and CDR2 FQGNSA. The CDR3 contains 12 residues. V was pared by 3 bases and J by 11 bases, with 13 bases between. The CDR3 region has the DNA TGTGCCAGCAGCTTCTCTTCTTCCTTGGCTTTCTTT. This translates into CASSFSSSLAFF.

This clone was detected a few times. The J gene is TRBJ2-2, the V gene TRBV5-1; a possible D gene is TRBD2 (5 bases). The V and J ends lost 4 bases and 4 bases respectively, with 11 bases between them. CDR3 length: 14 amino acids. CDR1 is SGHRS and CDR2 is YFSETQ in the germline V gene. The CDR3 loop reads CASSEGVSTGELFF. CDR3 bases: TGCGCCAGCAGCGAGGGAGTTTCCACCGGGGAGCTGTTTTTT.

The table lists this clone with a count of one. The V call is TRBV3-1 (or the pseudogene TRBV3-2), the J call TRBJ2-3; D gene ambiguous. Germline assignment: CDR1 LGHDT and CDR2 YNNKEL (reference sequence). Trimming removed 1 base at V and 0 bases at J, with 2 bases between. The CDR3 consists of 13 residues. The CDR3 bases are TGTGCCAGCAGCCAAGCGAGCACAGATACGCAGTATTTT. Residues: CASSQASTDTQYF.

This clone was observed a single time. The chain joins TRBV30 to TRBJ2-5; 8 nucleotides line up with TRBD1. In germline, CDR1 is GTSNPN, CDR2 SVGIG (reference sequence). V shed 4 bases, J shed 2 bases, and the junction held 12 bases outside the gene matches. This CDR3 contains 16 residues. CDR3 region: CAWTPGGRTGQETQYF. In DNA form, the CDR3 reads TGTGCCTGGACCCCAGGGGGCCGGACAGGTCAAGAGACCCAGTACTTC.

This chain uses TRBV18 with TRBJ1-2; 11 nucleotides match TRBD1. Germline loops: CDR1 KGHSH, CDR2 LQKENI. The CDR3 is made up of 16 amino acids. The trim removed 0 bases at V and 2 bases at J, leaving 2 bases unmatched. The CDR3 DNA sequence: TGTGCCAGCTCACCACCGGGACAGGGGGTGAACTATGGCTACACCTTC. This translates into CASSPPGQGVNYGYTF.

V gene TRBV3-1 (or the pseudogene TRBV3-2) combines with J gene TRBJ1-5; TRBD1 matches at 7 bases. Per the germline V gene, CDR1 is LGHDT and CDR2 is YNNKEL (reference sequence). V gave up 0 bases and J gave up 5 bases; unmatched junction bases: 4. The CDR3 is made up of 15 amino acids. The CDR3 DNA reads TGTGCCAGCAGCCAAGATCCAGACAGGGATCAGCCCCAGCATTTT. Translation: CASSQDPDRDQPQHF.

CDR3 loop: CASSLDSRGEKLFF. The CDR3 DNA reads as TGTGCCAGCAGCTTAGACAGCCGCGGAGAAAAACTGTTTTTT. This chain joins TRBV5-4 and TRBJ1-4; TRBD1 is a possible D gene (5 bases). CDR1 is SGHNT, CDR2 YYREEE, per germline (reference sequence). There are 14 residues in the CDR3. Trimming cost V 2 bases and J 8 bases, with 13 bases left between them.

The rearrangement links TRBV4-1 to TRBJ1-1, with D perhaps matching TRBD1 (5 bases). Trimming stripped 8 bases from V and 1 base from J, with 8 bases between. Germline assignment: CDR1 MGHRA and CDR2 YSYEKL. The CDR3 sequence is 12 residues long. As DNA, the CDR3 is TGCGCCAGCGCGCAGGGGAACACTGAAGCTTTCTTT. Translating gives CASAQGNTEAFF.

The J gene is TRBJ1-2, the V gene TRBV5-1, with D possibly matching TRBD1 (6 bases). CDR1 SGHRS and CDR2 YFSETQ come from the germline V gene. This CDR3 region has 13 residues. V was cut by 3 bases and J by 5 bases, with 11 bases left in between. CDR3 in DNA: TGCGCCAGCAGCTCCTCAGGGGATTATGGCTACACCTTC. As protein: CASSSSGDYGYTF.

This rearrangement joins TRBV19 to TRBJ2-2; TRBD2 matches at 12 bases. This CDR3 comprises 17 residues. Germline assignment: CDR1 LNHDA and CDR2 SQIVND (reference sequence). V gave up 7 bases and J gave up 2 bases; unmatched junction bases: 8. In nucleotides, the CDR3 is TGTGCCAGTATCTCACTAGCGGGGGGCTATAACACCGGGGAGCTGTTTTTT. This sequence encodes CASISLAGGYNTGELFF. The whole variable domain, remainder taken from reference TRBV19 and TRBJ2-2, is DGGITQSPKYLFRKEGQNVTLSCEQNLNHDAMYWYRQDPGQGLRLIYYSQIVNDFQKGDIAEGYSVSREKKESFPLTVTSAQKNPTAFYLCASISLAGGYNTGELFFGEGSRLTVL.

This chain uses TRBV7-2 with TRBJ1-2; D is possibly TRBD1 (5 bases). Deletions cut 2 bases from V and 7 bases from J, with 5 bases between. CDR1 SGHTA and CDR2 FQGNSA come from the germline V gene. The CDR3 consists of 11 residues. Here the CDR3 reads CASSLQGGYTF. CDR3 nucleotide sequence: TGTGCCAGCAGCTTACAGGGTGGCTACACCTTC. The full variable domain, with the rest looked up from reference TRBV7-2 and TRBJ1-2, is GAGVSQSPSNKVTEKGKDVELRCDPISGHTALYWYRQSLGQGLEFLIYFQGNSAPDKSGLPSDRFSAERTGGSVSTLTIQRTQQEDSAVYLCASSLQGGYTFGSGTRLTVV.

The CDR3 is CASSPRGGSWNEQFF. The DNA for the CDR3 is TGTGCCAGCAGCCCCAGGGGTGGTTCTTGGAATGAGCAGTTCTTC. The chain joins TRBV14 to TRBJ2-1; D might be TRBD1 (6 bases). Trimming took 4 bases from V and 7 from J, leaving 17 bases between them. CDR3 length: 15 amino acids. From germline, CDR1 is SGHDN and CDR2 FVKESK.

J is TRBJ2-5 and V is TRBV3-1 (or the pseudogene TRBV3-2); no clear D. Germline lookup yields CDR1 LGHDT and CDR2 YNNKEL (reference sequence). This CDR3 has 11 residues. V lost 3 bases and J lost 5, with 4 bases in between. CDR3 DNA sequence: TGTGCCAGCAGCCACCGGGAGACCCAGTACTTC. This gives the protein CASSHRETQYF.

The rearrangement uses TRBV24-1 and TRBJ2-3, with TRBD2 matching over 9 bases. The CDR3 runs to 16 residues. Germline-derived CDR1 and CDR2 are KGHDR and SFDVKD. The J segment lost 4 bases and the V segment lost 4 bases, leaving 8 bases of the junction unmatched. Written as DNA, the CDR3 is TGTGCCACCAGTGACGGGACTAGCTTTAAATCAGATACGCAGTATTTT. Translated: CATSDGTSFKSDTQYF.

V is TRBV15 and J is TRBJ1-2, with 7 positions matching TRBD1. Germline CDR1 reads LNHNV; CDR2 reads YYDKDF (reference sequence). CDR3 length: 15 residues. The ends lost 3 bases at V and 4 bases at J; junction bases unmatched: 8. Here the CDR3 reads CATSSLGDRVYGYTF. The CDR3 bases are TGTGCCACCAGCAGCTTAGGGGACAGAGTCTATGGCTACACCTTC.

The chain employs TRBV2 and TRBJ1-1; 7 bases fit TRBD1. V shed 6 bases and J 7 bases; nucleotides not matched to a gene: 11. Germline V gene data show CDR1 as SNHLY and CDR2 as FYNNEI. The CDR3 runs 14 residues. The CDR3 DNA is TGTGCCAGCAGGCCGACTTACCGGGACAGTGAAGCTTTCTTT. Its translation is CASRPTYRDSEAFF.